This T cell receptor (beta chain) was sequenced during a study of beta chain features in type 1 diabetes. Study-level points and caveats: Shortening of TCRB CDR3s, moderate but significant, appeared in all four CD4+ subsets of Type 1 diabetes patients.

About this clone itself: Its antigen is not identified.

Expressed TCRB transcripts were sequenced after all isolated RNA was converted to cDNA. The method was immunoSEQ multiplex PCR; TCRdb's version includes in-frame clones alone and lacks a portion of them. The profile shows 250,000 to 300,000 clones, approximately 25% of them singletons. This CDR3 is 12 amino acids long. V dropped 1 base and J dropped 5 bases, with 6 bases sitting between them. Per the germline V gene, CDR1 is SGHNT and CDR2 is YYREEE (reference sequence). The J gene is TRBJ2-5, the V gene TRBV5-4; tentative D call: TRBD1 (5 bases). Sequenced sample: naive CD4+ T cells from blood. The receptor's source is a woman younger than 45 with type 1 diabetes. The CDR3 DNA follows: TGTGCCAGCAGCTTGCCAGGGGAGACCCAGTACTTC. It encodes CASSLPGETQYF.